Detailed here is one T cell receptor beta chain. The antigen is not known. The protocol attached unique molecular identifiers to individual cDNA molecules. MiXCR, run by TCRdb on the 5' RACE reads, gives a single entry per CDR3 protein. The sample holds around 50,000 distinct CDR3 sequences, 5.6% seen once. These data belong to a study of early T cells in non-severe SARS-CoV-2 infection. Study information: Sequencing input comprised bulk RNA from unsorted whole blood; chain pairing was not available. Findings of the study overall: VDJdb matching, biased toward anti-spike CD8 responses, missed private and CD4 specificities.

Trimming pared 1 base from V and 5 bases from J, leaving 8 bases between. CDR1 is SGHDN, CDR2 FVKESK, per germline. CDR3 length equals 14 residues. This TCR derives from an adult who was a healthcare worker with PCR-confirmed SARS-CoV-2 infection or an uninfected control (not recorded which). V gene TRBV14 combines with J gene TRBJ1-4; unclear D gene. Input material: whole blood. Here the CDR3 DNA reads TGTGCCAGCAGCCAAGTAGGGTTGAATGAAAAACTGTTTTTT. Protein sequence: CASSQVGLNEKLFF.